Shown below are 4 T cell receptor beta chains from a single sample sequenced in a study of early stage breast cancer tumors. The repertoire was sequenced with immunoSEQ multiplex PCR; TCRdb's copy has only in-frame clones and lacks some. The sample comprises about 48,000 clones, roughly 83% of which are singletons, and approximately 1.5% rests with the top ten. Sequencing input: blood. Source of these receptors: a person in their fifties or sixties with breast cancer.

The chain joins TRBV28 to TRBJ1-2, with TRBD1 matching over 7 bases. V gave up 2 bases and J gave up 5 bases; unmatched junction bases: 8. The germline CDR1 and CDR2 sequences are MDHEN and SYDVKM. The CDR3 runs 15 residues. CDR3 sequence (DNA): TGTGCCAGCAGTTTACGCCCCGGGACAGATTATGGCTACACCTTC. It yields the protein CASSLRPGTDYGYTF.

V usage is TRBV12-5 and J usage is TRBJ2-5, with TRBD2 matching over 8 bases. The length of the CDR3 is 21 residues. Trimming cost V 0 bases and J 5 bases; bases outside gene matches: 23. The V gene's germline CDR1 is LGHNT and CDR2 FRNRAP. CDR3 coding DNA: TGTGCTAGTGGTTTGGTACTCAGCGTCCAGGGCGGGAACAAGCGGGGGGAGACCCAGTACTTC. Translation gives CASGLVLSVQGGNKRGETQYF.

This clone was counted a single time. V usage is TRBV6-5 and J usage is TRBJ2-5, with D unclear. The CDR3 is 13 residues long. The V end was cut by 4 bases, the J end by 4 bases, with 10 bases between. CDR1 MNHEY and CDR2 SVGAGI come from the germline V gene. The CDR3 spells CASSSLGAETQYF. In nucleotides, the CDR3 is TGTGCCAGCAGTTCTCTGGGCGCAGAGACCCAGTACTTC.

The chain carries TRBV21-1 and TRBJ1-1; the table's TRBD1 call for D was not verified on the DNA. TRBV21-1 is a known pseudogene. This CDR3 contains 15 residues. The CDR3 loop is CASIRGLSLGTEAFF. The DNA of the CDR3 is TGTGCCAGTATCAGGGGGCTTTCGTTAGGGACTGAAGCTTTCTTT.